This note documents a single T cell receptor beta chain sequence. Its target is not known. This specimen comes from a study of cytomegalovirus exposure and HLA in healthy donors. At the level of the study: Roughly 85 million unique TCRs from HLA-typed donors made up an early data release. Study-wide findings and caveats: In a later analysis, specific HLA alleles were associated with 15,000 to 20,000 TCR beta sequences at a 0.05 false discovery rate. In a later analysis, compared with equally common non-associated chains, HLA-associated beta chains were more expanded. TCR beta chain V- and J-gene trimming was linked, in a later analysis, to a missense variant in DCLRE1C.

Amplification used 60 Vbeta primers and 13 Jbeta primers. Sequencing used immunoSEQ multiplex PCR; TCRdb keeps in-frame clones, though not all of them. The repertoire includes 100,000 to 150,000 clones, about 86% of them detected once, and 0.55% to 0.85% sits in the top ten. With 4 bases clipped from V and 5 bases from J, the junction kept 8 bases outside the gene matches. The CDR3 is 14 residues long. CDR1 is SGDLS, CDR2 YYNGEE, per germline. The sequencing input was PBMCs. The clonotype comes from a man aged 18 to 30 in good health and CMV-seronegative. V is TRBV9 and J is TRBJ2-5; the match to TRBD1 covers 7 bases. CDR3 sequence (DNA): TGTGCCAGCAGCCCACAAGGGACAGCCGAGACCCAGTACTTC. Encoded protein: CASSPQGTAETQYF. Looking up the rest from reference TRBV9 and TRBJ2-5 gives the full variable domain: DSGVTQTPKHLITATGQRVTLRCSPRSGDLSVYWYQQSLDQGLQFLIQYYNGEERAKGNILERFSAQQFPDLHSELNLSSLELGDSALYFCASSPQGTAETQYFGPGTRLLVL.